The 3 T cell receptor beta chains below come from one sample, sequenced in a study of human thymus T cells. Produced via immunoSEQ multiplex PCR; TCRdb's table is partial and in-frame only. Of about 130,000 clones in the sample, about 95% were seen once. Thymus tissue was removed during corrective cardiac surgery. The source material was thymus tissue. These receptors were taken from a boy under two years old with a congenital heart defect but otherwise immunologically healthy.

The CDR3 reads CASSLGLAGETQYF. CDR3 DNA sequence: TGTGCCAGCAGTTTAGGTCTAGCCGGGGAGACCCAGTACTTC. The chain has TRBV28 and TRBJ2-5, with TRBD2 as a possible D gene (5 bases). With 2 bases removed from V and 5 bases from J, the gap between germline ends came to 12 bases. Looked up from germline, CDR1 is MDHEN and CDR2 is SYDVKM. This CDR3 spans 14 amino acids.

V and J are TRBV6-1 and TRBJ2-3; the match to TRBD2 covers 7 bases. Germline assignment: CDR1 MNHNS and CDR2 SASEGT. V was clipped by 8 bases and J by 6 bases; unmatched bases: 8. The CDR3 covers 13 residues. CDR3 DNA sequence: TGTGCCAGCGATGACCGGGGGGTTGATACGCAGTATTTT. Its protein product is CASDDRGVDTQYF.

Remarks on this clone: The germline gene is not matched at one end of the junction; a read error may be the cause. In the same sample, other DNA sequences code for this CDR3. The gene calls are TRBV5-4 and TRBJ2-2; no clear D. This CDR3 contains 12 residues. The germline V gene encodes CDR1 SGHNT and CDR2 YYREEE (reference sequence). In DNA, the CDR3 is TGTGCTAGCAGCTTGGACACCGGGGAGCTGTTTTTT. Encoded protein: CASSLDTGELFF.